Following are 20 T cell receptor beta chains from one sample sequenced in a study of identical twins. MiXCR was run by TCRdb on the 5' RACE reads, yielding one entry per CDR3 protein. This sample has about 690,000 distinct CDR3 sequences, with around 20% found just once. The data also belong to a second study, concerning T cells expressing NK-cell markers.

Sequencing was done on a sample of PBMCs. All receptors come from a woman younger than 30 in good health.

This clonotype appeared a single time. The V and J genes are TRBV10-1 and TRBJ2-7, with a possible D match to TRBD2 (6 bases). Looked up from germline, CDR1 is WNHNN and CDR2 is SYGVQD (reference sequence). V dropped 0 bases and J dropped 3 bases, with 21 bases sitting between them. The length of the CDR3 is 18 residues. Here the CDR3 DNA reads TGCGCCAGCAGTGAGTCACGGGACTGGACGAAAAACTTCTACGAGCAGTACTTC. Translation gives CASSESRDWTKNFYEQYF.

This clonotype came up a few times. The chain uses TRBV20-1 and TRBJ1-1, with D hard to call. Germline lookup yields CDR1 DFQATT and CDR2 SNEGSKA (reference sequence). This CDR3 has 10 amino acids. V was clipped by 0 bases and J by 8 bases, with 4 bases between them. CDR3 bases: TGCAGTGCTAGAGATCTGGAAGCTTTCTTT. The encoded protein is CSARDLEAFF.

This chain uses TRBV18 with TRBJ2-3, with 7 bases aligning to TRBD1. The CDR3 loop spans 17 amino acids. The V gene's germline CDR1 is KGHSH and CDR2 LQKENI. Trimming removed 4 bases from V and 3 bases from J; junction bases left unmatched: 13. The CDR3: CASSRQGPTDPTDTQYF. In DNA, the CDR3 is TGTGCCAGCTCACGACAGGGTCCTACGGACCCGACAGATACGCAGTATTTT. Based on the CDR3 plus reference TRBV18 and TRBJ2-3, the full variable domain is NAGVMQNPRHLVRRRGQEARLRCSPMKGHSHVYWYRQLPEEGLKFMVYLQKENIIDESGMPKERFSAEFPKEGPSILRIQQVVRGDSAAYFCASSRQGPTDPTDTQYFGPGTRLTVL.

The gene calls are TRBV7-2 and TRBJ2-4; no reliable D call. The CDR3 totals 13 residues. V was clipped by 5 bases and J by 1 base, with 6 bases between them. Germline lookup yields CDR1 SGHTA and CDR2 FQGNSA. CDR3 DNA sequence: TGTGCCAGCAGCCCTTGGGCCAAAAACATTCAGTACTTC. Translation gives CASSPWAKNIQYF. The entire variable domain, with the rest obtained from reference TRBV7-2 and TRBJ2-4, is as follows: GAGVSQSPSNKVTEKGKDVELRCDPISGHTALYWYRQSLGQGLEFLIYFQGNSAPDKSGLPSDRFSAERTGGSVSTLTIQRTQQEDSAVYLCASSPWAKNIQYFGAGTRLSVL.

This clonotype was counted a few times. The chain links TRBV4-1 to TRBJ1-1, with no clear D. The CDR3 is 16 residues long. Germline values: CDR1 MGHRA, CDR2 YSYEKL. V dropped 0 bases and J dropped 5 bases, with 16 bases sitting between them. The DNA for the CDR3 is TGCGCCAGCAGCCAAGATCCAGGCAGGAAGTGGACTGAAGCTTTCTTT. Its translation: CASSQDPGRKWTEAFF.

This clonotype was found a few times. The rearrangement links TRBV9 to TRBJ2-7, with D perhaps matching TRBD1 or TRBD2 (5 bases each). The germline V gene encodes CDR1 SGDLS and CDR2 YYNGEE. The germline V and J ends were trimmed by 0 bases and 5 bases, with 15 bases remaining between them. This CDR3 comprises 15 residues. As DNA, the CDR3 is TGTGCCAGCAGCGTAGGGCAAGGGGAGTACAACGAGCAGTACTTC. Protein: CASSVGQGEYNEQYF.

This rearrangement joins TRBV20-1 to TRBJ2-2, with D tentatively TRBD1 or TRBD2 (5 bases each). Germline CDR1 reads DFQATT; CDR2 reads SNEGSKA (reference sequence). This CDR3 is built from 12 residues. Trimming removed 6 bases at V and 5 bases at J, with 10 bases between. The CDR3 coding sequence is TGCAGTGCACTAGGGGTGACCGGGGAGCTGTTTTTT. This sequence encodes CSALGVTGELFF.

The chain employs TRBV6-1 and TRBJ2-3; D possibly corresponds to TRBD1 (7 bases). Germline values: CDR1 MNHNS, CDR2 SASEGT. Trimming cost V 7 bases and J 3 bases, with 14 bases left between them. CDR3 length: 14 residues. The CDR3 here is CASTLSGGTDTQYF. Here the CDR3 DNA reads TGTGCCAGCACTCTGTCAGGGGGGACAGATACGCAGTATTTT.

This clonotype showed up just a few times. This chain connects TRBV20-1 to TRBJ2-1; TRBD2 aligns across 7 bases. Per the germline V gene, CDR1 is DFQATT and CDR2 is SNEGSKA (reference sequence). V shed 1 base, J shed 6 bases, and the junction held 12 bases outside the gene matches. The CDR3 is 16 residues long. The chain's CDR3 is CSARGVRSGDRNEQFF. The CDR3 DNA follows: TGCAGTGCTAGAGGGGTCAGGAGCGGGGACCGCAATGAGCAGTTCTTC.

This clonotype was seen a handful of times. The CDR3 reads CASSFVGRVTDTQYF. DNA for the CDR3: TGTGCCAGCAGTTTCGTGGGCAGGGTAACAGATACGCAGTATTTT. The chain is built from TRBV12-3 or TRBV12-4 and TRBJ2-3, with a weak D call TRBD1 (5 bases). The CDR3 runs to 15 residues. V lost 3 bases and J lost 3, with 13 bases in between.

V is TRBV20-1 and J is TRBJ2-7; TRBD2 aligns across 9 bases. Per germline, CDR1 DFQATT and CDR2 SNEGSKA (reference sequence). The V segment lost 6 bases and the J segment 6 bases; nucleotides outside the gene matches: 12. This CDR3 is built from 14 residues. CDR3: CSAQLGGRAGEQYF. The CDR3 DNA follows: TGCAGTGCCCAACTTGGCGGGAGGGCCGGCGAGCAGTACTTC.

This clonotype was detected many times. This sequence joins TRBV29-1 and TRBJ1-1; D not certain. The CDR3 is 12 amino acids. V was clipped by 7 bases and J by 2 bases, with 11 bases between them. Germline V gives CDR1 SQVTM, CDR2 ANQGSEA. The CDR3 sequence: CSGGPTNTEAFF. CDR3 DNA: TGCAGCGGCGGACCAACAAACACTGAAGCTTTCTTT.

This CDR3 reads CASSLFGSRTSSYNEQFF. CDR3 in DNA: TGTGCCAGCAGTTTGTTTGGGTCCAGGACTAGCAGCTACAATGAGCAGTTCTTC. This sequence joins TRBV12-3 or TRBV12-4 and TRBJ2-1, with 8 bases identical to TRBD2. Trimming at V came to 3 bases and at J to 3 bases, leaving 13 bases not matched to a gene. CDR3 length: 18 residues.

This clonotype was found many times. The chain is built from TRBV7-2 and TRBJ1-1, with D uncertain. Deletions cut 1 base from V and 8 bases from J, with 8 bases between. CDR1 and CDR2 from the germline V gene are SGHTA and FQGNSA. The CDR3 totals 12 residues. In DNA form, the CDR3 reads TGTGCCAGCAGCTTAGTGTGGGCCGAAGCTTTCTTT. This codes for CASSLVWAEAFF. Full variable domain (missing parts from reference TRBV7-2 and TRBJ1-1): GAGVSQSPSNKVTEKGKDVELRCDPISGHTALYWYRQSLGQGLEFLIYFQGNSAPDKSGLPSDRFSAERTGGSVSTLTIQRTQQEDSAVYLCASSLVWAEAFFGQGTRLTVV.

The rearrangement links TRBV28 to TRBJ2-5; either TRBD1 or TRBD2 may supply D (5 bases each). Per the germline V gene, CDR1 is MDHEN and CDR2 is SYDVKM. CDR3 length: 16 amino acids. V shed 4 bases and J shed 2 bases, with 17 bases lying between them. The CDR3 here is CASSSPPTGAQETQYF. In DNA form, the CDR3 reads TGTGCCAGCAGTTCACCCCCCACCGGGGCACAAGAGACCCAGTACTTC.

CDR3 in DNA: TGTGCCAGCAGTCCCGGGAAATACAATCAGCCCCAGCATTTT. Protein: CASSPGKYNQPQHF. The chain joins TRBV21-1 to TRBJ1-5; whether TRBD1, the table's D call, matches the DNA was not checked. TRBV21-1 is labeled a pseudogene. This CDR3 is 14 amino acids long.

The CDR3 protein is CSAPGALGSEQYF. The CDR3 DNA follows: TGCAGTGCACCGGGGGCCCTAGGTTCCGAGCAGTACTTC. V is TRBV20-1 and J is TRBJ2-7, with D perhaps assigned TRBD1 or TRBD2 (6 bases each). CDR1 and CDR2 (germline): DFQATT, SNEGSKA (reference sequence). The CDR3 spans 13 residues. The V gene lost 6 bases and the J gene lost 6 bases, with 18 bases spanning the gap.

This clonotype was detected a few times. V and J are TRBV5-1 and TRBJ1-6; D gene uncertain. V lost 4 bases and J lost 8, with 16 bases in between. CDR3 length: 15 residues. Germline V gene sequence: CDR1 SGHRS, CDR2 YFSETQ. CDR3 protein: CASSLTPAGDSPLHF. In DNA, the CDR3 is TGCGCCAGCAGCCTGACTCCCGCCGGCGATTCACCCCTCCACTTT.

A single count supports this clonotype. The V gene is TRBV19, the J gene TRBJ2-4; TRBD2 might be the D (6 bases). The CDR3 extends over 14 amino acids. The germline V gene encodes CDR1 LNHDA and CDR2 SQIVND (reference sequence). Trimming shortened V by 6 bases and J by 6 bases, and 15 bases separated the two germline ends. The CDR3, as DNA: TGTGCCAGTAGCCCGGGACTCGACTCAAACATTCAGTACTTC. This sequence encodes CASSPGLDSNIQYF. Supplemented by reference TRBV19 and TRBJ2-4, the full variable domain reads DGGITQSPKYLFRKEGQNVTLSCEQNLNHDAMYWYRQDPGQGLRLIYYSQIVNDFQKGDIAEGYSVSREKKESFPLTVTSAQKNPTAFYLCASSPGLDSNIQYFGAGTRLSVL.

The gene calls are TRBV12-3 or TRBV12-4 and TRBJ2-6; D perhaps matches TRBD2 (5 bases). V lost 8 bases to trimming and J lost 0 bases, with 11 bases between them. The CDR3 extends over 15 amino acids. The CDR3 nucleotides are TGTGCCAGCTTCGGACGGGGCTCTGGGGCCAACGTCCTGACTTTC. This codes for CASFGRGSGANVLTF.